The 2 T cell receptor beta chains given below trace back to one sample, sequenced in a study of shared clonotypes between healthy human individuals. The data were produced by immunoSEQ multiplex PCR, yet TCRdb's version contains in-frame clones alone and is incomplete. The repertoire holds about 2.2 million clones, roughly 91% seen once, with around 1.7% in the top ten. Naivety among CD8 cells was defined by CD45RO negativity and positive CCR7 selection, thereby excluding terminally differentiated effector memory CD45RA+ cells. Sequenced input: naive CD8+ T cells from PBMCs. The receptors come from a man aged 18 to 29 in good health. Some clones in this sample may be carry-over from other donors' samples.

The chain has TRBV18 and TRBJ2-1; 11 nucleotides align to TRBD2. Looked up from germline, CDR1 is KGHSH and CDR2 is LQKENI. The CDR3 loop spans 17 amino acids. Trimming cost V 2 bases and J 7 bases; bases outside gene matches: 10. The CDR3 is CASSPFRTSGRSNEQFF. In DNA form, the CDR3 reads TGTGCCAGCTCACCATTCAGAACTAGCGGGAGAAGTAATGAGCAGTTCTTC.

This chain links TRBV2 with TRBJ1-2, with D hard to call. The CDR3 totals 13 residues. V lost 7 bases and J 3 bases, leaving 12 bases between the germline ends. The V gene's germline CDR1 is SNHLY and CDR2 FYNNEI. CDR3 region: CASIGGPHYGYTF. The CDR3 bases are TGTGCCAGCATCGGCGGACCACACTATGGCTACACCTTC.